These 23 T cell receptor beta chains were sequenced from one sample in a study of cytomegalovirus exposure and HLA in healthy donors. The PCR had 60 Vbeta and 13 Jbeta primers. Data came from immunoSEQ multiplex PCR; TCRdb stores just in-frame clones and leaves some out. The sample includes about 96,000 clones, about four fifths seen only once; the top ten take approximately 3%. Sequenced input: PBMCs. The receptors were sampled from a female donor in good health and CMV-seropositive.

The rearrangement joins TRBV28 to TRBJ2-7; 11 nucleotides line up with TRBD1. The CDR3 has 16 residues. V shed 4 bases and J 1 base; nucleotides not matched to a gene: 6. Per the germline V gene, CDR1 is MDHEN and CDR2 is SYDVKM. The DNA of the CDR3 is TGTGCCAGCAGTTCGGGACAGGGGGTGCGATCCTACGAGCAGTACTTC. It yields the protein CASSSGQGVRSYEQYF.

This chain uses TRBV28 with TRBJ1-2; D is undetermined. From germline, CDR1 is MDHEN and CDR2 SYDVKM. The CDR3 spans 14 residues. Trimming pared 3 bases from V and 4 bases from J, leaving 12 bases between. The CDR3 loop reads CASSFGLSRYGYTF. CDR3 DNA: TGTGCCAGCAGTTTCGGACTTTCTCGCTATGGCTACACCTTC.

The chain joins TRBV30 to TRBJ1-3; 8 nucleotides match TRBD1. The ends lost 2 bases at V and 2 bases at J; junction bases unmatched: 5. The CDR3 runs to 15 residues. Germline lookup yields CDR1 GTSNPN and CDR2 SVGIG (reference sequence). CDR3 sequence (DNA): TGTGCCTGGAGTTCCATGACAGGGGCTGGAAACACCATATATTTT. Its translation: CAWSSMTGAGNTIYF.

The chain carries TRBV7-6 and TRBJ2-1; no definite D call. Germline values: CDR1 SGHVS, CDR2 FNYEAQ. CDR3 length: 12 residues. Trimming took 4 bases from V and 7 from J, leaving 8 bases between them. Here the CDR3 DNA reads TGTGCCAGCAGCTCAGGTAATAATGAGCAGTTCTTC. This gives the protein CASSSGNNEQFF. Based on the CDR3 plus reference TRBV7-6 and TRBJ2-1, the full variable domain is GAGVSQSPRYKVTKRGQDVALRCDPISGHVSLYWYRQALGQGPEFLTYFNYEAQQDKSGLPNDRFSAERPEGSISTLTIQRTEQRDSAMYRCASSSGNNEQFFGPGTRLTVL.

The CDR3 spells CASSPRTSSDNEQFF. The CDR3 bases are TGTGCCAGCAGTCCCAGGACTAGCAGCGACAATGAGCAGTTCTTC. The rearrangement uses TRBV6-5 and TRBJ2-1, with 8 bases aligning to TRBD2. Germline CDR1 is MNHEY and CDR2 is SVGAGI. V lost 5 bases, J lost 5 bases, and 8 bases stayed unmatched. The CDR3 covers 15 residues.

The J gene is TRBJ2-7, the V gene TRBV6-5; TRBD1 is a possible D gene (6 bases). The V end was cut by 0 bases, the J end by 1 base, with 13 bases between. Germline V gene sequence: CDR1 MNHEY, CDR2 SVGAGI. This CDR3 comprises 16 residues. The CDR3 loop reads CASSYSFGGGSYEQYF. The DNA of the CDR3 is TGTGCCAGCAGTTACTCGTTTGGGGGCGGGTCCTACGAGCAGTACTTC.

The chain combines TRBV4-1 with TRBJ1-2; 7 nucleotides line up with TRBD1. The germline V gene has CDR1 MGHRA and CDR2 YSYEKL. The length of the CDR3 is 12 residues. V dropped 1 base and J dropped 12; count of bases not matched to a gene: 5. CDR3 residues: CASSQGGTVNTF. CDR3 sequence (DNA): TGCGCCAGCAGCCAAGGGGGGACAGTAAACACCTTC.

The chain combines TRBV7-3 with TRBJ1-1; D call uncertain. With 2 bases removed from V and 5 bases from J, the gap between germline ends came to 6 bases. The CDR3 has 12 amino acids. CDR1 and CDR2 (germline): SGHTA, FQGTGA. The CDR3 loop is CASSLVRTEAFF. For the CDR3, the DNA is TGTGCCAGCAGCTTAGTCCGTACTGAAGCTTTCTTT.

The CDR3 loop is CASSLAPGNEQYF. The CDR3 bases are TGTGCCAGCAGCTTGGCCCCGGGAAACGAGCAGTACTTC. This chain connects TRBV5-6 to TRBJ2-7; D might be TRBD2 (5 bases). The CDR3 sequence is 13 residues long. Per the germline V gene, CDR1 is SGHDT and CDR2 is YYEEEE. The V gene lost 0 bases and the J gene lost 5 bases, with 9 bases spanning the gap.

In DNA, the CDR3 is TGCAGCGTTGGTTCCGGGACTAGCGGGAGTGTGGGGACAGATACGCAGTATTTT. It codes for CSVGSGTSGSVGTDTQYF. V is TRBV29-1 and J is TRBJ2-3, with 14 bases matching TRBD2. The CDR3 runs to 18 residues. V dropped 4 bases and J dropped 3; count of bases not matched to a gene: 12. Germline CDR1 is SQVTM and CDR2 is ANQGSEA.

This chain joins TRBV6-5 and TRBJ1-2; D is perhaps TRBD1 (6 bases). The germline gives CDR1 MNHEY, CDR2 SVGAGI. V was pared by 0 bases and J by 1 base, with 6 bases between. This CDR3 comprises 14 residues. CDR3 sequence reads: CASSYSDSNYGYTF. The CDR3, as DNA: TGTGCCAGCAGTTACTCGGACAGTAACTATGGCTACACCTTC.

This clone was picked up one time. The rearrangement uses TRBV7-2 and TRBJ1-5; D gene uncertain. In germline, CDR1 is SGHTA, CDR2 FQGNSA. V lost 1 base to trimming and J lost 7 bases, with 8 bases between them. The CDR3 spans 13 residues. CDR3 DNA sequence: TGTGCCAGCAGCTTAGAGGCAGGCCAGCCCCAGCATTTT. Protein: CASSLEAGQPQHF.

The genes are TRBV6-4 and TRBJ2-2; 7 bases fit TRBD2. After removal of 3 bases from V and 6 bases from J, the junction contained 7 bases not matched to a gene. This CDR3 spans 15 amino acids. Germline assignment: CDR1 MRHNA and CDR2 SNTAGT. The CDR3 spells CASSEQRDGAGELFF. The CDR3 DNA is TGTGCCAGCAGTGAACAGCGGGACGGGGCCGGGGAGCTGTTTTTT.

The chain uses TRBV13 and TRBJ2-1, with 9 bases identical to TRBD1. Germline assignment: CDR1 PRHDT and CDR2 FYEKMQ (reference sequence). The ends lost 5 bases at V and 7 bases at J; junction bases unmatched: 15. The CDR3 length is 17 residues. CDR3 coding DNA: TGTGCCAGCAGCACAGAGGGACAGGGCAGAGAGAGGAATGAGCAGTTCTTC. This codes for CASSTEGQGRERNEQFF.

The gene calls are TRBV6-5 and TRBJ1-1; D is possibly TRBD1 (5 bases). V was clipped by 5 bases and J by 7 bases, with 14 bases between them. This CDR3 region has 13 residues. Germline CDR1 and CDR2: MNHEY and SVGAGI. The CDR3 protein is CASSNQGRGEAFF. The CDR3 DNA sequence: TGTGCCAGCAGTAACCAGGGTCGCGGTGAAGCTTTCTTT.

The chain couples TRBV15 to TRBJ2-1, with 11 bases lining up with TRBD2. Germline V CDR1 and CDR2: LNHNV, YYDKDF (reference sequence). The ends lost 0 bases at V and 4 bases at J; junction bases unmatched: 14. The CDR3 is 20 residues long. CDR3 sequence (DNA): TGTGCCACCAGCAGAGATATTAGTGACAGGACTAGCGGGTATTACAATGAGCAGTTCTTC. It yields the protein CATSRDISDRTSGYYNEQFF.

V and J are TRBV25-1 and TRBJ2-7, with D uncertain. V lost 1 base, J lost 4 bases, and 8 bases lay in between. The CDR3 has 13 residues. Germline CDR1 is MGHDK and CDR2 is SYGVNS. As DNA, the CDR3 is TGTGCCAGCAGTGAATTGAACTTGTACGAGCAGTACTTC. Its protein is CASSELNLYEQYF.

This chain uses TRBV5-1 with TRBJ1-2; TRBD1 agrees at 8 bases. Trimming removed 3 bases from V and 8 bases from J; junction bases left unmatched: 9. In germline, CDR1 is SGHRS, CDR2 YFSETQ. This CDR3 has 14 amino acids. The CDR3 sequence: CASSSGDRTPGYTF. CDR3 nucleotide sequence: TGCGCCAGCAGCTCCGGGGACAGGACCCCCGGCTACACCTTC.

As DNA, the CDR3 is TGTGCCAGTACACAGGGGAGGTACACTGAAGCTTTCTTT. This encodes CASTQGRYTEAFF. The rearrangement links TRBV19 to TRBJ1-1, with TRBD1 identical over 7 bases. Germline values: CDR1 LNHDA, CDR2 SQIVND (reference sequence). Trimming removed 7 bases from V and 3 bases from J; junction bases left unmatched: 5. CDR3 length equals 13 residues.

The CDR3 coding sequence is TGTGCCAGCAGCTTCTCACTCAATCAGCCCCAGCATTTT. Translation: CASSFSLNQPQHF. The chain links TRBV7-2 to TRBJ1-5; D not resolved. Trimming stripped 3 bases from V and 3 bases from J, with 6 bases between. Looked up from germline, CDR1 is SGHTA and CDR2 is FQGNSA. This CDR3 spans 13 amino acids.

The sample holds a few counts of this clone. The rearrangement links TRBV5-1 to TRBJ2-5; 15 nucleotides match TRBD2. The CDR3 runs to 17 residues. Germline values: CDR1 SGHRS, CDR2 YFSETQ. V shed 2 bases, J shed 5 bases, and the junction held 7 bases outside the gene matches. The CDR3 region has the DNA TGCGCCAGCAGCTTCGGACTAGCGGGGGGGGCCAGGGAGACCCAGTACTTC. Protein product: CASSFGLAGGARETQYF.

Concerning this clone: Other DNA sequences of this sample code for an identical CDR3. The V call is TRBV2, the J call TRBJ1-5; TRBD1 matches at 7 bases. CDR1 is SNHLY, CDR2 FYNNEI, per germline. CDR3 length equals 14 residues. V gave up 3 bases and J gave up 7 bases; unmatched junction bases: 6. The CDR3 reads CASSDRGKGQPQHF. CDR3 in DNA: TGTGCCAGCAGTGACAGGGGGAAGGGCCAGCCCCAGCATTTT. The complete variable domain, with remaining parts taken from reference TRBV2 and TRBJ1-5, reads EPEVTQTPSHQVTQMGQEVILRCVPISNHLYFYWYRQILGQKVEFLVSFYNNEISEKSEIFDDQFSVERPDGSNFTLKIRSTKLEDSAMYFCASSDRGKGQPQHFGDGTRLSIL.

The CDR3 spells CASSFPAGANVLTF. The CDR3 coding sequence is TGTGCCAGCAGCTTCCCGGCTGGGGCCAACGTCCTGACTTTC. The chain uses TRBV5-6 and TRBJ2-6, with no clear D. The CDR3 is 14 amino acids. CDR1 is SGHDT and CDR2 is YYEEEE in the germline V gene. The V end lost 2 bases, the J end lost 2 bases, and 5 bases lay between the germline ends.